This T cell receptor beta chain derives from a study of cytomegalovirus exposure and HLA in healthy donors. Study outcomes and limitations: Reports described diagnosis of cytomegalovirus status by the classifier as highly specific and sensitive. Accurate predictions that matched the HLA-A and HLA-B alleles of most subjects were reportedly made from TCR beta sequences. One cluster of highly shared sequence variants probably arose as a sequencing artifact.

The PCR made use of 60 Vbeta and 13 Jbeta primers. Here immunoSEQ multiplex PCR was the method, and the copy in TCRdb shows in-frame clones only, minus some. The repertoire consists of around 180,000 clones, with roughly 88% occurring once and the leading ten covering 1.2%. In the case of this clone: The antigen remains unidentified.

Per germline, CDR1 MNHNS and CDR2 SASEGT. This CDR3 spans 14 amino acids. Trimming took 4 bases from V and 5 from J; bases not matched to a gene: 7. Donors consisted of healthy bone marrow donors. This clonotype was obtained from a boy under 10 years old in good health and CMV-seronegative. The chain has TRBV6-1 and TRBJ1-2, with 7 bases lining up with TRBD1. Sequences were obtained from PBMCs. The CDR3 sequence is CASSAGTAIYGYTF. The CDR3 DNA sequence: TGTGCCAGCAGTGCGGGGACAGCGATTTATGGCTACACCTTC.